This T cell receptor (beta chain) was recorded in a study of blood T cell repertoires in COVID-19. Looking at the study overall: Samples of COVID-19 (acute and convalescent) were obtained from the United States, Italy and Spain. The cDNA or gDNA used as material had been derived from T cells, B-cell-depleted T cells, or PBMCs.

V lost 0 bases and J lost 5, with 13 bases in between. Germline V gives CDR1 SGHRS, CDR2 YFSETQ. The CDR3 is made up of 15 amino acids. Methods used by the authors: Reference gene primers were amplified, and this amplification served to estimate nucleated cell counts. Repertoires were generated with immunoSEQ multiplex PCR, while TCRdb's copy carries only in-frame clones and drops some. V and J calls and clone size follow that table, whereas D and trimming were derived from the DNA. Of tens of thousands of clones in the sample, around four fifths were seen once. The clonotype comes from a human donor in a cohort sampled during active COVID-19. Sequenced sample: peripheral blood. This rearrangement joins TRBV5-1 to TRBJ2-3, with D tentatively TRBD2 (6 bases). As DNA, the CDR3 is TGCGCCAGCAGCTTGGGACTAGTTCTGTTAGATACGCAGTATTTT. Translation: CASSLGLVLLDTQYF.